These 31 T cell receptor beta chains came from one sample sequenced in a study of cytomegalovirus exposure and HLA in healthy donors. The PCR was carried out with 60 Vbeta primers and 13 Jbeta primers. Method: immunoSEQ multiplex PCR; TCRdb's copy keeps in-frame clones and lacks some. Here the sample spans about 170,000 clones, 70% to 90% being singletons. Sequencing input: PBMCs. The receptors derive from a man in his late teens or twenties in good health and CMV-seropositive.

The CDR3 is CASGLNQGAFF. CDR3 coding DNA: TGTGCTAGTGGTTTGAACCAGGGAGCTTTCTTT. The chain recombines TRBV12-5 with TRBJ1-1; the D gene is possibly TRBD1 (5 bases). Trimming shortened V by 2 bases and J by 10 bases, and 8 bases separated the two germline ends. CDR3 length: 11 amino acids. CDR1 LGHNT and CDR2 FRNRAP come from the germline V gene.

CDR3 amino acids: CSVLGRGLEAFF. DNA for the CDR3: TGCAGCGTTTTAGGTCGAGGGCTCGAGGCTTTCTTT. The rearrangement joins TRBV29-1 to TRBJ1-1, with no clear D. The CDR3 runs 12 residues. The germline V gene has CDR1 SQVTM and CDR2 ANQGSEA. Between the trimmed V and J ends, which lost 5 bases and 11 bases, there was a span of 18 bases.

This clone was recorded a few times. The CDR3 region is CASGTQGQNTGELFF. CDR3 DNA: TGTGCCAGCGGAACACAGGGGCAGAACACCGGGGAGCTGTTTTTT. The chain is built from TRBV28 and TRBJ2-2; 7 bases are a match to TRBD1. CDR1 MDHEN and CDR2 SYDVKM come from the germline V gene. V lost 8 bases to trimming and J lost 1 base; unmatched junction nucleotides: 7. The CDR3 is 15 residues long.

The rearrangement joins TRBV7-2 to TRBJ1-3, with unresolved D. The CDR3 sequence is 14 residues long. Trimming took off 2 bases at V and 2 bases at J, with 7 bases between the two ends. The germline CDR1 and CDR2 sequences are SGHTA and FQGNSA. CDR3 sequence reads: CASSLSGAGNTIYF. CDR3 sequence (DNA): TGTGCCAGCAGCTTATCGGGTGCTGGAAACACCATATATTTT.

The V gene is TRBV4-1, the J gene TRBJ2-2; 9 nucleotides agree with TRBD2. CDR3 length: 20 residues. Germline V gene lookup returns CDR1 MGHRA and CDR2 YSYEKL. The ends lost 2 bases at V and 1 base at J; junction bases unmatched: 14. The CDR3: CASSQSRPERGAKNTGELFF. The CDR3 DNA reads TGCGCCAGCAGCCAATCGCGTCCGGAGCGGGGGGCTAAGAACACCGGGGAGCTGTTTTTT.

As DNA, the CDR3 is TGTGCCAGCAGTACACGCCCCAAGACAGGGCTTGAGCTCCAGCATTTT. It yields the protein CASSTRPKTGLELQHF. The V gene is TRBV2, the J gene TRBJ1-5; TRBD1 aligns across 7 bases. V lost 5 bases, J lost 12 bases, and 19 bases stayed unmatched. The CDR3 is 16 amino acids. Germline V CDR1 and CDR2: SNHLY, FYNNEI.

The chain joins TRBV4-3 to TRBJ1-5; D possibly corresponds to TRBD1 (5 bases). Per germline, CDR1 LGHNA and CDR2 YSLEER. V lost 0 bases and J lost 5, with 11 bases in between. This CDR3 has 15 residues. In DNA, the CDR3 is TGCGCCAGCAGCCAAGACGTCGTAGGGGATCAGCCCCAGCATTTT. It specifies CASSQDVVGDQPQHF.

The rearrangement uses TRBV7-2 and TRBJ1-1; tentatively, D is TRBD1 (5 bases). CDR1 and CDR2 from the germline V gene are SGHTA and FQGNSA. V shed 5 bases and J shed 3 bases, with 13 bases lying between them. The CDR3 totals 14 residues. The CDR3 loop is CASSQTAYDTEAFF. DNA for the CDR3: TGTGCCAGCAGCCAGACAGCCTATGACACTGAAGCTTTCTTT. Variable domain in full (rest from reference TRBV7-2 and TRBJ1-1): GAGVSQSPSNKVTEKGKDVELRCDPISGHTALYWYRQSLGQGLEFLIYFQGNSAPDKSGLPSDRFSAERTGGSVSTLTIQRTQQEDSAVYLCASSQTAYDTEAFFGQGTRLTVV.

The chain carries TRBV27 and TRBJ1-6, with D maybe TRBD1 (5 bases). The V end lost 0 bases, the J end lost 9 bases, and 18 bases lay between the germline ends. CDR1 and CDR2 from the germline V gene are MNHEY and SMNVEV (reference sequence). The CDR3 is 17 amino acids. The CDR3 here is CASSLSMTGGSVSPLHF. CDR3 DNA sequence: TGTGCCAGCAGTTTATCGATGACCGGGGGGTCTGTTTCACCCCTCCACTTT.

The CDR3 here is CASSQGWRGDEQYF. In DNA form, the CDR3 reads TGTGCCAGCAGCCAAGGTTGGAGGGGCGACGAGCAGTACTTC. The rearrangement uses TRBV14 and TRBJ2-7; TRBD2 is a possible D gene (6 bases). The CDR3 loop spans 14 amino acids. Looked up from germline, CDR1 is SGHDN and CDR2 is FVKESK. Trimming took 1 base from V and 5 from J, leaving 12 bases between them.

A few counts support this clone. The chain recombines TRBV5-6 with TRBJ2-3; D perhaps matches TRBD1 (6 bases). Looked up from germline, CDR1 is SGHDT and CDR2 is YYEEEE. The CDR3 extends over 15 amino acids. Deletions cut 2 bases from V and 5 bases from J, with 15 bases between. This CDR3 reads CASSLAVPGVDTQYF. CDR3 coding DNA: TGTGCCAGCAGCTTAGCGGTACCAGGGGTAGATACGCAGTATTTT.

The J gene is TRBJ1-1, the V gene TRBV9; D possibly corresponds to TRBD1 (5 bases). V was trimmed by 0 bases and J by 7 bases, leaving 13 bases between them. The CDR3 consists of 14 residues. Germline CDR1 is SGDLS and CDR2 is YYNGEE. The chain's CDR3 is CASSVGPAGGEAFF. CDR3 nucleotide sequence: TGTGCCAGCAGCGTAGGTCCGGCCGGGGGTGAAGCTTTCTTT. Full variable domain (rest looked up from reference TRBV9 and TRBJ1-1): DSGVTQTPKHLITATGQRVTLRCSPRSGDLSVYWYQQSLDQGLQFLIQYYNGEERAKGNILERFSAQQFPDLHSELNLSSLELGDSALYFCASSVGPAGGEAFFGQGTRLTVV.

The chain has TRBV29-1 and TRBJ1-2, with 8 bases lining up with TRBD1. CDR1 is SQVTM, CDR2 ANQGSEA, per germline. CDR3 length: 12 residues. V trimming: 5 bases; J trimming: 4 bases; junction bases outside the gene matches: 3. CDR3 DNA: TGCAGCGTTTGGACAGGGCGCTATGGCTACACCTTC. This codes for CSVWTGRYGYTF.

V is TRBV5-4 and J is TRBJ2-1; D not resolved. Deletions cut 4 bases from V and 9 bases from J, with 11 bases between. The germline CDR1 and CDR2 sequences are SGHNT and YYREEE (reference sequence). CDR3 length: 12 residues. CDR3 sequence: CASSLENTEQFF. CDR3 sequence (DNA): TGTGCCAGCAGCCTGGAGAACACTGAGCAGTTCTTC.

This chain links TRBV10-3 with TRBJ2-3; 7 nucleotides line up with TRBD1. The ends lost 5 bases at V and 2 bases at J; junction bases unmatched: 4. This CDR3 has 14 residues. Germline-derived CDR1 and CDR2 are ENHRY and SYGVKD. The CDR3 sequence: CAISLTGSTDTQYF. CDR3 sequence (DNA): TGTGCCATCAGTCTGACAGGGTCCACAGATACGCAGTATTTT.

This clone was detected once. The chain has TRBV30 and TRBJ2-7; possible D gene TRBD2, 5 bases. Trimming left V 4 bases short and J 3 bases short, with 13 bases between. CDR3 length: 13 residues. Looked up from germline, CDR1 is GTSNPN and CDR2 is SVGIG (reference sequence). The CDR3 reads CAWNPSGVYEQYF. The CDR3 coding sequence is TGTGCCTGGAATCCTTCCGGGGTCTACGAGCAGTACTTC. Full variable domain (outside the CDR3, taken from reference TRBV30 and TRBJ2-7): SQTIHQWPATLVQPVGSPLSLECTVEGTSNPNLYWYRQAAGRGLQLLFYSVGIGQISSEVPQNLSASRPQDRQFILSSKKLLLSDSGFYLCAWNPSGVYEQYFGPGTRLTVT.

This clone was seen once. The chain combines TRBV7-9 with TRBJ2-7; 10 bases map to TRBD1. Germline lookup yields CDR1 SEHNR and CDR2 FQNEAQ (reference sequence). This CDR3 spans 17 amino acids. Trimming cost V 5 bases and J 3 bases; bases outside gene matches: 13. The CDR3 region is CASSPPMGDRGDYEQYF. The CDR3 DNA is TGTGCCAGCAGCCCCCCAATGGGGGACAGGGGAGACTACGAGCAGTACTTC.

The chain uses TRBV15 and TRBJ1-1; D is ambiguous. The V and J ends lost 5 bases and 4 bases respectively, with 11 bases between them. This CDR3 is built from 13 residues. Per germline, CDR1 LNHNV and CDR2 YYDKDF (reference sequence). The CDR3 nucleotides read TGTGCCACCAGCGCAGACTCGCTCACTGAAGCTTTCTTT. As protein: CATSADSLTEAFF.

This clone has just one count. The chain employs TRBV6-1 and TRBJ2-1, with D possibly TRBD2 on 6 matching bases. From germline, CDR1 is MNHNS and CDR2 SASEGT. V was cut by 7 bases and J by 0 bases, with 10 bases left in between. The CDR3 has 14 amino acids. The DNA for the CDR3 is TGTGCCAGCATGGGGGGAACCTCCTACAATGAGCAGTTCTTC. It translates to CASMGGTSYNEQFF.

The chain recombines TRBV7-8 with TRBJ2-2, with TRBD1 as a possible D gene (5 bases). Trimming left V 3 bases short and J 0 bases short, with 11 bases between. This CDR3 comprises 16 residues. Per germline, CDR1 SGHVS and CDR2 FQNEAQ. The chain's CDR3 is CASSFGHLANTGELFF. Here the CDR3 DNA reads TGTGCCAGCAGCTTCGGACACCTCGCGAACACCGGGGAGCTGTTTTTT.

Concerning this clone: At one end the junction does not follow the germline gene, possibly because of a read error. CDR3 DNA: TGTGCCAGCAGCGTAAATCCTGGGGGGTCCAACGGCCTGACTTTC. Amino acid sequence: CASSVNPGGSNGLTF. This chain uses TRBV9 with TRBJ2-6; TRBD2 might be the D (6 bases). The CDR3 sequence is 15 residues long. From germline, CDR1 is SGDLS and CDR2 YYNGEE.

This rearrangement joins TRBV18 to TRBJ2-5, with D perhaps TRBD2 (6 bases). The CDR3 covers 14 residues. Trimming removed 1 base at V and 2 bases at J, with 8 bases between. Germline CDR1 reads KGHSH; CDR2 reads LQKENI. The CDR3 coding sequence is TGTGCCAGCTCACCACTAGCGGATCAAGAGACCCAGTACTTC. This codes for CASSPLADQETQYF.

In its sample, this clone was seen a few times. The gene calls are TRBV5-4 and TRBJ2-7; the match to TRBD2 covers 7 bases. Germline V lookup: CDR1 SGHNT, CDR2 YYREEE (reference sequence). The V gene end was trimmed by 1 base and the J gene end by 0 bases; junction bases not matched to a gene: 4. The CDR3 is 15 residues long. In DNA form, the CDR3 reads TGTGCCAGCAGCTTGACCGGGACTACCTCCTACGAGCAGTACTTC. This codes for CASSLTGTTSYEQYF.

The table lists this clone with a count of one. The CDR3 coding sequence is TGCGCCAGCAAACGGGCGGGGAGCTCCTACAATGAGCAGTTCTTC. Translating it yields CASKRAGSSYNEQFF. The genes are TRBV4-1 and TRBJ2-1; a weak D match, TRBD2 (6 bases). Trimming stripped 7 bases from V and 0 bases from J, with 13 bases between. Per germline, CDR1 MGHRA and CDR2 YSYEKL. The length of the CDR3 is 15 residues.

J is TRBJ2-5 and V is TRBV7-7; 7 nucleotides match TRBD2. Germline CDR1 reads SSHAT; CDR2 reads FNYEAQ (reference sequence). The length of the CDR3 is 14 residues. The CDR3 is CASSLGSGVETQYF. The CDR3 DNA sequence: TGTGCTAGTAGCTTAGGCAGCGGGGTTGAGACCCAGTACTTC.

This clone was detected only a few times. The chain links TRBV1 to TRBJ2-7; the table's D call, TRBD1, was not checked against the DNA. TRBV1 constitutes a pseudogene. The CDR3 has 15 amino acids. CDR3 loop: CTSFSTGTSSYEQYF. DNA for the CDR3: TGCACCTCATTCTCGACAGGGACGAGCTCCTACGAGCAGTACTTC.

A word on this clone: The conserved phenylalanine or tryptophan normally closing the CDR3 is absent here, so this likely arose from a read error. The rearrangement joins TRBV6-5 to TRBJ2-7; 11 nucleotides line up with TRBD1. V gave up 6 bases and J gave up 2 bases; unmatched junction bases: 6. This CDR3 spans 15 amino acids. The germline V gene encodes CDR1 MNHEY and CDR2 SVGAGI. The CDR3 sequence: CASSAGTGGTYEQYL. The CDR3 bases are TGTGCCAGCAGCGCCGGGACAGGGGGAACCTACGAGCAGTACCTC.

The chain joins TRBV6-4 to TRBJ1-6; 7 positions match TRBD1. CDR1 MRHNA and CDR2 SNTAGT come from the germline V gene. The J segment lost 6 bases and the V segment lost 0 bases, leaving 2 bases of the junction unmatched. This CDR3 comprises 15 residues. CDR3 DNA: TGTGCCAGCAGTGACTCGTCAGGGGGTAATTCACCCCTCCACTTT. This codes for CASSDSSGGNSPLHF.

This rearrangement joins TRBV11-2 to TRBJ1-1; D may be TRBD1 (6 bases). CDR1 is SGHAT, CDR2 FQNNGV, per germline. This CDR3 spans 18 amino acids. V was clipped by 0 bases and J by 6 bases, with 23 bases between them. The CDR3 nucleotides are TGTGCCAGCAGCTTAGATCTCAGGGGTCCCGCTTTTGGGGCTGAAGCTTTCTTT. Its translation is CASSLDLRGPAFGAEAFF.

V usage is TRBV5-1 and J usage is TRBJ1-2; a possible D gene is TRBD1 (5 bases). V shed 0 bases and J shed 5 bases, with 20 bases lying between them. Germline V gene sequence: CDR1 SGHRS, CDR2 YFSETQ. The CDR3 is 17 amino acids. CDR3 in DNA: TGCGCCAGCAGCTTGGCCATCTCGGGGGTCGGCTTTTATGGCTACACCTTC. The encoded protein is CASSLAISGVGFYGYTF.

The rearrangement links TRBV6-4 to TRBJ1-2; possible D gene TRBD1, 5 bases. Germline lookup yields CDR1 MRHNA and CDR2 SNTAGT. V lost 3 bases, J lost 8 bases, and 31 bases lay in between. This CDR3 region has 19 residues. CDR3 amino acids: CASSEPQGIRRKGLQGYTF. The CDR3 DNA is TGTGCCAGCAGTGAACCCCAGGGTATTCGGCGCAAAGGGCTTCAAGGCTACACCTTC.